This passage covers 10 T cell receptor beta chains from one sample sequenced in a study of early T cells in non-severe SARS-CoV-2 infection listed by TCRdb under 2021. The library was made by 5' RACE. Reads for this sample came from a NextSeq 500. TCRdb passed the public sequencing reads through fastp at Q25 and MiXCR, retaining productive beta sequences. Identical CDR3 protein sequences are pooled into one entry, listed with their most common genes and DNA. The table for this sample lists some 80,000 distinct CDR3 sequences; approximately 13% of them were counted only once. The ten top clones hold about 6.5% of the sample. The source material was whole blood. These receptors were taken from an adult who was a healthcare worker with PCR-confirmed SARS-CoV-2 infection or an uninfected control (not recorded which).

This clonotype was observed at least ten times. This chain's CDR3 is CSARGAGQGITGELFF. The CDR3 nucleotides read TGCAGTGCTAGGGGTGCGGGACAGGGGATCACCGGGGAGCTGTTTTTT. V is TRBV20-1 and J is TRBJ2-2; TRBD1 aligns across 10 bases. The V gene's germline CDR1 is DFQATT and CDR2 SNEGSKA (reference sequence). This CDR3 has 16 amino acids. The V segment lost 3 bases and the J segment 4 bases; nucleotides outside the gene matches: 8.

This clonotype was seen a few times. This sequence joins TRBV30 and TRBJ2-1; TRBD1 aligns across 8 bases. CDR3 length: 15 residues. The J segment lost 1 base and the V segment lost 5 bases, leaving 7 bases of the junction unmatched. Germline lookup yields CDR1 GTSNPN and CDR2 SVGIG (reference sequence). As DNA, the CDR3 is TGTGCCTGGGTAACCGGGACAGGATCCTACAATGAGCAGTTCTTC. This codes for CAWVTGTGSYNEQFF.

This clonotype was detected a few times. This chain connects TRBV7-2 to TRBJ2-1, with D unclear. Trimming removed 0 bases from V and 5 bases from J, with 5 bases in between. CDR1 is SGHTA and CDR2 is FQGNSA in the germline V gene. The CDR3 runs 13 residues. CDR3 DNA sequence: TGTGCCAGCAGCTTAGCCAGAGACAATGAGCAGTTCTTC. It yields the protein CASSLARDNEQFF.

This clonotype was seen only a few times. The rearrangement joins TRBV6-5 to TRBJ1-2; 9 bases agree with TRBD1. The CDR3 has 15 amino acids. The germline gives CDR1 MNHEY, CDR2 SVGAGI. V lost 6 bases and J lost 2; bases outside the gene matches: 7. The CDR3 nucleotides read TGTGCCAGCAGGGGACAGGGCAGCGCGAACTATGGCTACACCTTC. Translating it yields CASRGQGSANYGYTF.

This clonotype has just one count. The chain joins TRBV15 to TRBJ2-1; D possibly corresponds to TRBD2 (5 bases). Germline loops: CDR1 LNHNV, CDR2 YYDKDF (reference sequence). The CDR3 runs to 11 residues. V shed 4 bases and J shed 13 bases, with 11 bases lying between them. The CDR3 reads CATSTLREQFF. The CDR3 DNA reads as TGTGCCACCAGCACCTTGAGGGAACAGTTCTTC.

Ten or more counts support this clonotype. The chain joins TRBV5-1 to TRBJ2-3, with D unresolved. With 4 bases removed from V and 5 bases from J, the gap between germline ends came to 11 bases. The CDR3 consists of 13 residues. Germline-derived CDR1 and CDR2 are SGHRS and YFSETQ. CDR3 in DNA: TGCGCCAGCAGCCGGACGGCCGAAGATACGCAGTATTTT. It specifies CASSRTAEDTQYF.

CDR3 residues: CSARLYTNYGYTF. The CDR3 DNA sequence: TGCAGTGCTAGACTCTATACCAACTATGGCTACACCTTC. The chain links TRBV20-1 to TRBJ1-2; the D is unclear. The CDR3 consists of 13 residues. V dropped 2 bases and J dropped 2 bases, with 9 bases sitting between them. Germline loops: CDR1 DFQATT, CDR2 SNEGSKA (reference sequence).

This clonotype was recorded a few times. This chain connects TRBV20-1 to TRBJ1-1; D is ambiguous. The CDR3 spans 14 residues. Germline V gene sequence: CDR1 DFQATT, CDR2 SNEGSKA (reference sequence). The V end was cut by 2 bases, the J end by 4 bases, with 14 bases between. The DNA of the CDR3 is TGCAGTGCTAGACTGAAAATCTCCGGCACTGAAGCTTTCTTT. Protein sequence: CSARLKISGTEAFF.

Worth noting for this clonotype: One base away lies a much larger clone, so this may be a sequencing read error. Here the CDR3 omits its conserved ending phenylalanine or tryptophan, so a read error is the likely source. J is TRBJ2-1 and V is TRBV5-1; TRBD2 aligns across 13 bases. Trimming at V came to 4 bases and at J to 7 bases, leaving 8 bases not matched to a gene. The germline V gene encodes CDR1 SGHRS and CDR2 YFSETQ. This CDR3 comprises 16 residues. CDR3 sequence reads: CASSGDPGLAGNEQFL. The CDR3 region has the DNA TGCGCCAGCAGCGGTGATCCGGGACTAGCGGGGAATGAGCAGTTCCTC.

This clonotype was seen repeatedly, ten times or more. The rearrangement joins TRBV29-1 to TRBJ2-5; 9 bases are shared with TRBD2. CDR1 SQVTM and CDR2 ANQGSEA come from the germline V gene. V dropped 2 bases and J dropped 4; count of bases not matched to a gene: 5. The CDR3 length is 14 residues. This CDR3 is CSVEIRGRGETQYF. CDR3 DNA: TGCAGCGTTGAAATTCGCGGGAGGGGAGAGACCCAGTACTTC.